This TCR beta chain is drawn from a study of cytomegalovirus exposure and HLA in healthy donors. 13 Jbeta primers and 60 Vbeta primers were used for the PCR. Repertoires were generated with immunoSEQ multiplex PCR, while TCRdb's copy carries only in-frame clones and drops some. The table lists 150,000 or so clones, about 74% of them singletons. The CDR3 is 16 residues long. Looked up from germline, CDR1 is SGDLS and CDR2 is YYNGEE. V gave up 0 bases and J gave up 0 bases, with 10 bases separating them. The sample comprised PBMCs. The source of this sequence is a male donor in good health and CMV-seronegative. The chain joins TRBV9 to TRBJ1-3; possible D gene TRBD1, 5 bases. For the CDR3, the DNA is TGTGCCAGCAGCGTAGGGGTCGGGGGCTCTGGAAACACCATATATTTT. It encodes CASSVGVGGSGNTIYF.